One sample yielded the 17 T cell receptor beta chains listed below, sequenced in a study of Tregs in tolerant kidney transplant recipients. Recipients received nonmyeloablative bone marrow transplants from related graft donors, with transient mixed chimerism. The table came from immunoSEQ multiplex PCR; TCRdb's copy has only in-frame clones and leaves some out. The repertoire holds about 52,000 clones, with roughly nine tenths as singletons. The sequences come from CD8+ T cells from blood (PBMCs), collected 24 months after the transplant. Receptor source: a human patient who received a combined kidney and bone marrow transplant. Some T cells may possibly be graft donor cells.

The chain has TRBV6-6 and TRBJ1-2; D remains unclear. Deletions cut 5 bases from V and 6 bases from J, with 7 bases between. This CDR3 spans 11 amino acids. The germline V gene encodes CDR1 MNHNY and CDR2 SVGAGI (reference sequence). The CDR3 spells CASSTPNGYTF. The DNA for the CDR3 is TGTGCCAGCAGTACTCCGAATGGCTACACCTTC.

The V call is TRBV4-1, the J call TRBJ1-5; 7 positions agree with TRBD1. This CDR3 has 15 residues. The V segment lost 2 bases and the J segment 7 bases; nucleotides outside the gene matches: 8. The germline V gene encodes CDR1 MGHRA and CDR2 YSYEKL. DNA for the CDR3: TGCGCCAGCAGCCAATATTCAGGGGGAGGACAGCCCCAGCATTTT. Its translation: CASSQYSGGGQPQHF.

The V gene is TRBV4-1, the J gene TRBJ2-5; TRBD2 matches at 12 bases. CDR1 is MGHRA and CDR2 is YSYEKL in the germline V gene. The V gene end was trimmed by 4 bases and the J gene end by 6 bases; junction bases not matched to a gene: 6. There are 15 residues in the CDR3. CDR3 sequence: CASSPSSGRAKTQYF. CDR3 bases: TGCGCCAGCAGCCCCTCTAGCGGGAGGGCAAAGACCCAGTACTTC.

The V call is TRBV7-9, the J call TRBJ2-3, with TRBD2 as a possible D gene (6 bases). The V gene lost 3 bases and the J gene lost 4 bases, with 11 bases spanning the gap. CDR3 length: 14 residues. CDR1 is SEHNR, CDR2 FQNEAQ, per germline (reference sequence). The CDR3 DNA reads as TGTGCCAGCAGCTTCACTACGGGGGCAGATACGCAGTATTTT. Amino acid sequence: CASSFTTGADTQYF. The variable domain in full, with the rest retrieved from reference TRBV7-9 and TRBJ2-3, is DTGVSQNPRHKITKRGQNVTFRCDPISEHNRLYWYRQTLGQGPEFLTYFQNEAQLEKSRLLSDRFSAERPKGSFSTLEIQRTEQGDSAMYLCASSFTTGADTQYFGPGTRLTVL.

The chain carries TRBV13 and TRBJ2-2; 7 positions match TRBD2. Trimming removed 5 bases from V and 4 bases from J; junction bases left unmatched: 10. The CDR3 has 16 amino acids. Germline assignment: CDR1 PRHDT and CDR2 FYEKMQ (reference sequence). The DNA of the CDR3 is TGTGCCAGCAGCGACCCACGGGGCGGGAGCACCGGGGAGCTGTTTTTT. It translates to CASSDPRGGSTGELFF.

CDR3 nucleotides: TGTGCCAGCAGTTTATACCCCGGGGGTGTAGTAGCGGGGGGTAGGAATGAGCAGTTCTTC. It codes for CASSLYPGGVVAGGRNEQFF. The V and J genes are TRBV28 and TRBJ2-1; 10 bases are a match to TRBD2. This CDR3 spans 20 amino acids. Per germline, CDR1 MDHEN and CDR2 SYDVKM. Trimming removed 1 base from V and 7 bases from J; junction bases left unmatched: 19.

This clone has just a few counts. The J gene is TRBJ2-3, the V gene TRBV4-2; D is ambiguous. Trimming stripped 4 bases from V and 4 bases from J, with 18 bases between. Germline lookup yields CDR1 LGHNA and CDR2 YNFKEQ. The CDR3 is 16 amino acids. CDR3 in DNA: TGTGCCAGCAGCCCGCTTTTAGGTGTGGAGTCAGATACGCAGTATTTT. This codes for CASSPLLGVESDTQYF.

V gene TRBV4-1 combines with J gene TRBJ2-5, with D possibly being TRBD1 (5 bases). Germline CDR1 MGHRA, CDR2 YSYEKL. The ends were cut back, 1 base at V and 5 bases at J, with 17 bases in the middle. The CDR3 runs to 16 residues. The CDR3 bases are TGCGCCAGCAGCCAAGGGCCCAGGGTGGTGGGGGAGACCCAGTACTTC. Translation: CASSQGPRVVGETQYF.

This rearrangement joins TRBV7-6 to TRBJ1-6, with D uncertain. The CDR3 length is 13 residues. Trimming stripped 3 bases from V and 5 bases from J, with 5 bases between. Germline CDR1 is SGHVS and CDR2 is FNYEAQ. CDR3 nucleotide sequence: TGTGCCAGCAGCTTCACGGATAATTCACCCCTCCACTTT. Residues: CASSFTDNSPLHF.

This clone came up once. The chain uses TRBV6-1 and TRBJ2-1, with D perhaps TRBD2 (6 bases). From germline, CDR1 is MNHNS and CDR2 SASEGT. The CDR3 consists of 16 residues. V lost 4 bases and J 7 bases, leaving 20 bases between the germline ends. Here the CDR3 DNA reads TGTGCCAGCAGTGCCTTGCGGGGCAGAGGGGTGAATGAGCAGTTCTTC. This translates into CASSALRGRGVNEQFF.

V usage is TRBV7-9 and J usage is TRBJ1-2, with 9 bases matching TRBD1. The CDR3 is made up of 15 amino acids. Germline V gives CDR1 SEHNR, CDR2 FQNEAQ (reference sequence). V dropped 5 bases and J dropped 6; count of bases not matched to a gene: 10. CDR3 in DNA: TGTGCCAGCAGCCACTTGACAGGGGGAGAGGATGGCTACACCTTC. This sequence encodes CASSHLTGGEDGYTF.

The chain is built from TRBV23-1 and TRBJ2-7; 8 nucleotides line up with TRBD1. TRBV23-1 is known as an ORF, though its function is uncertain. The ends lost 7 bases at V and 1 base at J; junction bases unmatched: 15. CDR3 size: 17 residues. The CDR3 nucleotides are TGCGCCAGCACCCGTATCGGGACAGGAATGTTGTCCTACGAGCAGTACTTC. This translates into CASTRIGTGMLSYEQYF.

This chain links TRBV11-2 with TRBJ2-5; 9 bases fit TRBD2. Germline trimming cut 0 bases from V and 5 bases from J; bases unmatched to any gene: 4. Germline V lookup: CDR1 SGHAT, CDR2 FQNNGV. This CDR3 spans 15 amino acids. CDR3 nucleotides: TGTGCCAGCAGCTTAGAGGCGGGAGGGCGGGAGACCCAGTACTTC. This codes for CASSLEAGGRETQYF. Drawing the rest from reference TRBV11-2 and TRBJ2-5, the complete variable domain is EAGVAQSPRYKIIEKRQSVAFWCNPISGHATLYWYQQILGQGPKLLIQFQNNGVVDDSQLPKDRFSAERLKGVDSTLKIQPAKLEDSAVYLCASSLEAGGRETQYFGPGTRLLVL.

The J gene is TRBJ1-1, the V gene TRBV30; D is undetermined. Germline lookup yields CDR1 GTSNPN and CDR2 SVGIG (reference sequence). The CDR3 consists of 14 residues. With 0 bases removed from V and 1 base from J, the gap between germline ends came to 9 bases. In DNA, the CDR3 is TGTGCCTGGAGTGTTCTCCGACAGAACACTGAAGCTTTCTTT. Translation: CAWSVLRQNTEAFF.

This chain uses TRBV29-1 with TRBJ1-2; TRBD1 agrees at 8 bases. V lost 0 bases and J lost 7; bases outside the gene matches: 7. Germline values: CDR1 SQVTM, CDR2 ANQGSEA. The CDR3 is 14 residues long. The CDR3 sequence: CSVEDEDRECGYTF. For the CDR3, the DNA is TGCAGCGTTGAAGATGAGGACAGGGAGTGTGGCTACACCTTC.

V is TRBV5-6 and J is TRBJ2-7; TRBD2 aligns across 7 bases. This CDR3 comprises 15 residues. Germline-derived CDR1 and CDR2 are SGHDT and YYEEEE. The V and J ends lost 3 bases and 3 bases, in that order; junction bases with no gene match: 9. CDR3 nucleotides: TGTGCCAGCAGCTCCCCGACTAGCCGATTCTACGAGCAGTACTTC. It yields the protein CASSSPTSRFYEQYF. Based on the CDR3 plus reference TRBV5-6 and TRBJ2-7, the full variable domain is DAGVTQSPTHLIKTRGQQVTLRCSPKSGHDTVSWYQQALGQGPQFIFQYYEEEERQRGNFPDRFSGHQFPNYSSELNVNALLLGDSALYLCASSSPTSRFYEQYFGPGTRLTVT.

The gene calls are TRBV27 and TRBJ1-2; no clear D. The V gene's germline CDR1 is MNHEY and CDR2 SMNVEV (reference sequence). With 5 bases removed from V and 0 bases from J, the gap between germline ends came to 10 bases. The length of the CDR3 is 14 residues. The CDR3 DNA reads TGTGCCAGCAGTCTGGGCCTGCCTAACTATGGCTACACCTTC. Translating gives CASSLGLPNYGYTF.